Sequencing of this TCR beta chain was carried out in a study of blood T cell repertoires in COVID-19. As processed by the authors: Quantification of nucleated cells was approximated via reference gene primer amplification. TCRdb keeps only in-frame clones here, not all; method: immunoSEQ multiplex PCR. V, J and clone size are taken as reported in that table, and D and trimming were inferred from the DNA itself. The sample records around 250,000 clones, around 84% being singletons. The CDR3 totals 13 residues. Germline loops: CDR1 GTSNPN, CDR2 SVGIG (reference sequence). The ends were cut back, 3 bases at V and 2 bases at J, with 10 bases in the middle.

The rearrangement links TRBV30 to TRBJ1-1; the D gene is possibly TRBD1 (6 bases). The TCR was taken from a man between 25 and 39 years old with acute COVID-19. The sequencing sample was made of PBMCs or T cells enriched from blood (not recorded which). CDR3 in amino acids: CAWRRGHNTEAFF. Written as DNA, the CDR3 is TGTGCCTGGAGACGGGGACATAACACTGAAGCTTTCTTT.